This entry lists 19 T cell receptor beta chains sequenced from one sample in a study of blood T cell repertoires in COVID-19. The repertoire was sequenced with immunoSEQ multiplex PCR; TCRdb's copy has only in-frame clones and lacks some. The sample shows 250,000 to 350,000 clones, 75% to 90% of them seen only once. The sequenced sample was PBMCs or T cells enriched from blood (not recorded which). The receptor set was obtained from a woman in her thirties who had recovered from COVID-19.

This clone was observed a handful of times. This chain joins TRBV14 and TRBJ1-2; possible D gene TRBD1, 5 bases. V shed 1 base and J shed 6 bases, with 15 bases lying between them. The CDR3 has 15 residues. CDR1 SGHDN and CDR2 FVKESK come from the germline V gene. The CDR3 spells CASSQVGHSADGYTF. DNA of the CDR3: TGTGCCAGCAGCCAAGTAGGACACTCCGCCGATGGCTACACCTTC.

The V and J genes are TRBV6-6 and TRBJ1-5; 7 bases match TRBD1. Looked up from germline, CDR1 is MNHNY and CDR2 is SVGAGI (reference sequence). V shed 2 bases, J shed 5 bases, and the junction held 6 bases outside the gene matches. This CDR3 is 15 amino acids long. CDR3 DNA sequence: TGTGCCAGCAGTTACAGTCAGGGGGAAGATCAGCCCCAGCATTTT. The encoded protein is CASSYSQGEDQPQHF.

The V and J genes are TRBV11-2 and TRBJ1-5; tentative D call: TRBD1 (6 bases). Germline CDR1 and CDR2: SGHAT and FQNNGV. The CDR3 contains 13 residues. The V end was cut by 5 bases, the J end by 5 bases, with 10 bases between. CDR3 residues: CASSPGHYQPQHF. CDR3 nucleotide sequence: TGTGCCAGCAGCCCGGGACACTATCAGCCCCAGCATTTT.

The chain joins TRBV6-5 to TRBJ1-4; 7 bases are a match to TRBD1. CDR3 size: 13 residues. CDR1 is MNHEY and CDR2 is SVGAGI in the germline V gene. J was trimmed by 7 bases and V by 7 bases; bases with no gene match: 6. The CDR3 spells CASNSDRAEKLFF. The CDR3 DNA follows: TGTGCCAGCAATTCCGACAGGGCTGAAAAACTGTTTTTT.

A single count supports this clone. One end of the junction does not line up with germline, which may come from a read error. CDR3 amino acids: CASREGSFTPDGYTF. The CDR3 region has the DNA TGTGCCAGCAGGGAAGGGTCCTTCACCCCGGATGGCTACACCTTC. This chain connects TRBV2 to TRBJ1-2; D is uncertain. The CDR3 consists of 15 residues. Germline CDR1 and CDR2: SNHLY and FYNNEI. The full variable domain, its missing parts supplied by reference TRBV2 and TRBJ1-2, is EPEVTQTPSHQVTQMGQEVILRCVPISNHLYFYWYRQILGQKVEFLVSFYNNEISEKSEIFDDQFSVERPDGSNFTLKIRSTKLEDSAMYFCASREGSFTPDGYTFGSGTRLTVV.

The chain couples TRBV7-2 to TRBJ2-7, with TRBD2 matching over 7 bases. The CDR3 loop spans 14 amino acids. CDR1 is SGHTA, CDR2 FQGNSA, per germline. V trimming: 5 bases; J trimming: 4 bases; junction bases outside the gene matches: 8. The CDR3 DNA sequence: TGTGCCAGCAGCAGATCGGGACTACAGTACGAGCAGTACTTC. Its protein product is CASSRSGLQYEQYF.

This chain links TRBV6-2 or TRBV6-3 with TRBJ2-1, with 11 bases matching TRBD2. CDR1 and CDR2 (germline): MNHEY, SVGEGT. CDR3 length equals 14 residues. V was clipped by 5 bases and J by 8 bases; unmatched bases: 5. The CDR3 region is CASSLSGRAHEQFF. DNA of the CDR3: TGTGCCAGCAGTCTTAGCGGGAGGGCCCATGAGCAGTTCTTC.

The rearrangement joins TRBV10-1 to TRBJ2-1; perhaps TRBD2 as D (7 bases). CDR3 length equals 15 residues. V lost 4 bases to trimming and J lost 2 bases, with 12 bases between them. From germline, CDR1 is WNHNN and CDR2 SYGVQD (reference sequence). CDR3 region: CASSGGGRPYNEQFF. The DNA for the CDR3 is TGCGCCAGCAGTGGGGGGGGCAGGCCCTACAATGAGCAGTTCTTC.

This chain connects TRBV28 to TRBJ2-3, with 8 positions matching TRBD1. V lost 4 bases, J lost 2 bases, and 8 bases stayed unmatched. The germline gives CDR1 MDHEN, CDR2 SYDVKM. The length of the CDR3 is 16 residues. CDR3 bases: TGTGCCAGCAGTTCACCCGGACAGGGCCACACAGATACGCAGTATTTT. Its protein product is CASSSPGQGHTDTQYF.

The chain has TRBV27 and TRBJ1-5, with D possibly matching TRBD1 (5 bases). The CDR3 runs 13 residues. CDR1 is MNHEY and CDR2 is SMNVEV in the germline V gene (reference sequence). The V and J ends lost 7 bases and 8 bases respectively, with 15 bases between them. This chain's CDR3 is CASTGGVGKPQHF. CDR3 nucleotide sequence: TGTGCCAGCACCGGGGGGGTTGGGAAGCCCCAGCATTTT.

This chain connects TRBV19 to TRBJ2-1; TRBD2 matches 8 bases. Per germline, CDR1 LNHDA and CDR2 SQIVND (reference sequence). After removal of 3 bases from V and 9 bases from J, the junction contained 16 bases not matched to a gene. The CDR3 extends over 17 amino acids. CDR3 in amino acids: CASSISPGGGHRGEQFF. The CDR3 region has the DNA TGTGCCAGTAGTATCTCCCCTGGCGGGGGGCATCGGGGTGAGCAGTTCTTC.

The J gene is TRBJ2-1, the V gene TRBV24-1, with D tentatively TRBD1 (6 bases). The germline CDR1 and CDR2 sequences are KGHDR and SFDVKD. V dropped 4 bases and J dropped 7 bases, with 7 bases sitting between them. The CDR3 is made up of 12 amino acids. The CDR3, as DNA: TGTGCCACCAGTGAAACAGGGAATGAGCAGTTCTTC. Its protein is CATSETGNEQFF.

This clone was picked up one time. This chain joins TRBV29-1 and TRBJ2-5; D is ambiguous. Trimming took off 4 bases at V and 1 base at J, with 10 bases between the two ends. CDR3 length: 13 residues. From germline, CDR1 is SQVTM and CDR2 ANQGSEA. CDR3 nucleotide sequence: TGCAGCGTTGTATCGAGTATCCAAGAGACCCAGTACTTC. Its translation: CSVVSSIQETQYF.

In nucleotides, the CDR3 is TGTGCCAGCAGCTTGATAGGCAGGGGAAATTCACCCCTCCACTTT. The encoded protein is CASSLIGRGNSPLHF. The chain links TRBV5-6 to TRBJ1-6; a possible D gene is TRBD1 (6 bases). The CDR3 is 15 amino acids. In germline, CDR1 is SGHDT, CDR2 YYEEEE. V lost 1 base to trimming and J lost 7 bases, with 12 bases between them.

The V and J genes are TRBV9 and TRBJ2-2, with TRBD1 as a possible D gene (6 bases). The CDR3 sequence is 15 residues long. The V gene lost 4 bases and the J gene lost 1 base, with 11 bases spanning the gap. CDR1 is SGDLS, CDR2 YYNGEE, per germline. The CDR3 DNA sequence: TGTGCCAGCAGCCAGGGGCTCCTGAACACCGGGGAGCTGTTTTTT. Its translation is CASSQGLLNTGELFF.

About this clone itself: A read error may produce the germline difference seen at one junction end. The rearrangement uses TRBV18 and TRBJ2-1; 11 bases map to TRBD2. The CDR3 runs 17 residues. Germline V gene lookup returns CDR1 KGHSH and CDR2 LQKENI. The CDR3 DNA sequence: TGTGCCAGTTCACCTCCCGGACTAGCGGGTTCCTACAATGAGCAGTTCTTC. Encoded protein: CASSPPGLAGSYNEQFF.

The chain has TRBV27 and TRBJ1-6, with D possibly being TRBD1 (5 bases). Germline V gives CDR1 MNHEY, CDR2 SMNVEV (reference sequence). The CDR3 runs 13 residues. Between the trimmed V and J ends, which lost 10 bases and 2 bases, there was a span of 9 bases. For the CDR3, the DNA is TGTGCCACCCGACAGACCTATAATTCACCCCTCCACTTT. This gives the protein CATRQTYNSPLHF.

CDR3 amino acids: CASRRQGAGNEQFF. The CDR3 coding sequence is TGTGCCAGCCGTAGACAGGGGGCAGGTAATGAGCAGTTCTTC. The chain employs TRBV2 and TRBJ2-1; 10 positions agree with TRBD1. Germline loops: CDR1 SNHLY, CDR2 FYNNEI. Trimming took 8 bases from V and 7 from J; bases not matched to a gene: 8. This CDR3 is 14 amino acids long.

The genes are TRBV28 and TRBJ2-2, with D possibly being TRBD2 (6 bases). V lost 3 bases, J lost 0 bases, and 11 bases lay in between. CDR1 and CDR2 (germline): MDHEN, SYDVKM. There are 16 residues in the CDR3. The chain's CDR3 is CASSLGGRANTGELFF. For the CDR3, the DNA is TGTGCCAGCAGTTTGGGGGGTCGGGCGAACACCGGGGAGCTGTTTTTT.